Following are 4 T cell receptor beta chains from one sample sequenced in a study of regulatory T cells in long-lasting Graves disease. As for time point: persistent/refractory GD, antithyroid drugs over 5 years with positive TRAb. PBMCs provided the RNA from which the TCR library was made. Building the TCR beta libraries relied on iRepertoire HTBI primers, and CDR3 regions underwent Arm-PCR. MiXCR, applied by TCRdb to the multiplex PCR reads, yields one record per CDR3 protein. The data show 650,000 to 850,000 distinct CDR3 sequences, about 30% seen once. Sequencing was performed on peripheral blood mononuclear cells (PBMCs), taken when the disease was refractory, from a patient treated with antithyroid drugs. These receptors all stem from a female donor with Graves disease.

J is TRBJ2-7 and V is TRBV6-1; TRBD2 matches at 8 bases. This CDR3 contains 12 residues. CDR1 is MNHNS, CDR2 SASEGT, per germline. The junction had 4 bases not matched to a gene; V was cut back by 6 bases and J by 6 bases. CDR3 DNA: TGTGCCAGCAGGCCGGGGGGGGGCGAGCAGTACTTC. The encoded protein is CASRPGGGEQYF.

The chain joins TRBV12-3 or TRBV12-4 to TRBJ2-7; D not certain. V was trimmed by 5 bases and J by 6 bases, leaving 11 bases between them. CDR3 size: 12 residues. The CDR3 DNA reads TGTGCCAGCAGTGCGAGTCGGGTCGAGCAGTACTTC. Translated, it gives CASSASRVEQYF.

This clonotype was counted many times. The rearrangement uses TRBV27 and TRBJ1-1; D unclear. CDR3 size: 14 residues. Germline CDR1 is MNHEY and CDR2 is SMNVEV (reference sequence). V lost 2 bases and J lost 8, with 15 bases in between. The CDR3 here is CASSLNPLYSEAFF. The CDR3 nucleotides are TGTGCCAGCAGTTTAAACCCCCTATATAGCGAAGCTTTCTTT.

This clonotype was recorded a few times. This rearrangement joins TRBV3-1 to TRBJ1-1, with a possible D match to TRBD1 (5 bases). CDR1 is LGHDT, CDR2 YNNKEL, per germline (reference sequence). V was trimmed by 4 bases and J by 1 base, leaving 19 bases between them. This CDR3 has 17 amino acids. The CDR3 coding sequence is TGTGCCAGCAGCCCCACCGTTGGGCGGGGGAGGAACACTGAAGCTTTCTTT. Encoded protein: CASSPTVGRGRNTEAFF.